The clone carrying this T cell receptor (beta chain) was recorded a few times. Its antigen is as yet unknown. The source of the sample is a study of T cells in Graves' hyperthyroidism and ophthalmopathy. Study results and limitations: Among clonotypes expanded in thyroid above 0.001, most were also found in blood.

The V gene's germline CDR1 is WSHSY and CDR2 SAAADI. Trimming pared 0 bases from V and 3 bases from J, leaving 6 bases between. The CDR3 extends over 13 amino acids. RNA transcripts served as the template for amplifying TCR beta CDR3 regions. Primed by the HTBI set, a first-round RT-PCR was run on the TCR CDR3. MiXCR, run by TCRdb on the multiplex PCR reads, gives a single entry per CDR3 protein. The sample contains hundreds of thousands of distinct CDR3 sequences, 16% of which appear only once. Enrolled ophthalmopathy patients presented with a Clinical Activity Score of at least 3, a NOSPECS grade of at least 4, and disease duration under 3 months. Clinical symptoms, serum thyroxine, TRAb, thyroid ultrasound and orbital computed tomography informed diagnoses. This sample holds PBMCs from less than 13 ml fresh peripheral blood.

J is TRBJ2-7 and V is TRBV10-2, with D unclear. This sequence was found in a woman between 40 and 55 years old with Graves' ophthalmopathy. The sequenced sample was blood. The CDR3 loop reads CASSESERYEQYF. The DNA of the CDR3 is TGCGCCAGCAGTGAGTCGGAGCGCTACGAGCAGTACTTC.